This entry describes one T cell receptor (beta chain). Its specificity is unknown. A much larger clone differs from this one at a single base, so this may be a read error. Every donor contributed about 10 milliliters of peripheral blood by blood draw. The CDR3 consists of 16 residues. V dropped 3 bases and J dropped 3 bases, with 21 bases sitting between them. The V gene's germline CDR1 is SQVTM and CDR2 ANQGSEA. The record originates from a study of blood T cells in healthy people across ages. Study-level points and caveats: In long-lived donors, naive CD4+ cell counts and diversity exceeded those of aged donors. The fall in TCR beta diversity per million T cells was roughly linear with age. Bulk PBMC profiling left naive and antigen-experienced comparisons inconclusive.

A J-beta primer mix and a sample-barcoded 5' primer were used in a second PCR of roughly 6 to 12 cycles. One entry per CDR3 protein, called by TCRdb with MiXCR from the 5' RACE reads. The sample holds approximately 1,700,000 distinct CDR3 sequences, about 39% seen once. The receptor was isolated from a human donor in good health. The specimen was blood. This chain uses TRBV29-1 with TRBJ2-7; D not resolved. CDR3 sequence: CSVELEAGSTDYEQYF. Here the CDR3 DNA reads TGCAGCGTTGAGCTAGAGGCCGGTTCAACCGACTACGAGCAGTACTTC.